Listed below are T cell receptor beta chains from one sample, sequenced in a study of naive and memory T cell subsets. TCRdb re-derived calls from the UMI-ligation and nested PCR reads in MiXCR, one entry per CDR3 protein. This sample carries about 150,000 distinct CDR3 sequences, about 23% of them seen once, and the ten largest clones take roughly 0.1%. The sequencing input was naive CD4+ T cells from blood. These receptors came from a human donor in good health. Both conserved end residues are part of each CDR3. A D gene is named only where the DNA matches it firmly. A clone size is listed for some rows: how often the clone was seen (once, few, many), or a class if it is expanded.

>NA|few|TRBJ1-1|TRBV12-3/TRBV12-4
CASSPRSATEAFF
TGTGCCAGCAGTCCTCGTTCAGCCACTGAAGCTTTCTTT
>TRBD1|NA|TRBJ2-7|TRBV9
CASSVAGTGTDEQYF
TGTGCCAGCAGCGTTGCCGGGACAGGGACGGACGAGCAGTACTTC
>NA|NA|TRBJ1-1|TRBV28
CASSSRPLTEAFF
TGTGCCAGCAGTTCCCGACCCCTCACTGAAGCTTTCTTT
>NA|NA|TRBJ2-4|TRBV20-1
CSARGGEGTGAKNIQYF
TGCAGTGCTAGAGGGGGTGAAGGGACTGGAGCCAAAAACATTCAGTACTTC
>TRBD2|NA|TRBJ2-1|TRBV6-5
CASSYSGTSGSYNEQFF
TGTGCCAGCAGTTACTCGGGGACTAGCGGGAGTTACAATGAGCAGTTCTTC
>TRBD1|few|TRBJ1-4|TRBV30
CAWTPGQKATNEKLFF
TGTGCCTGGACTCCGGGACAGAAAGCAACTAATGAAAAACTGTTTTTT
>NA|NA|TRBJ2-3|TRBV28
CASGRRDTQYF
TGTGCCAGCGGTAGACGAGATACGCAGTATTTT
>NA|few|TRBJ2-3|TRBV28
CASSPGGVSDTQYF
TGTGCCAGCAGTCCAGGTGGGGTTTCAGATACGCAGTATTTT
>TRBD1|few|TRBJ1-6|TRBV20-1
CSANRDRDNSPLHF
TGCAGTGCTAACCGGGACAGAGATAATTCACCCCTCCACTTT
>NA|NA|TRBJ2-1|TRBV3-1
CASSQDAHGGYEQFF
TGTGCCAGCAGCCAAGACGCCCATGGGGGCTATGAGCAGTTCTTC
>NA|once|TRBJ1-1|TRBV11-3
CASSLGSGNAEAFF
TGTGCCAGCAGCTTAGGGTCGGGGAACGCTGAAGCTTTCTTT
>TRBD2|NA|TRBJ2-7|TRBV28
CASSPPTSGRYEQYF
TGTGCCAGCAGTCCACCGACTAGCGGGAGGTACGAGCAGTACTTC
>NA|NA|TRBJ1-5|TRBV28
CASSGPNQPQHF
TGTGCCAGCTCGGGACCAAATCAGCCCCAGCATTTT
>TRBD2|few|TRBJ2-7|TRBV7-2
CASRRNSGRIGEQYF
TGTGCCAGCAGACGAAATAGCGGGAGAATCGGCGAGCAGTACTTC
>NA|few|TRBJ2-7|TRBV11-3
CASSLWGRDEQYF
TGTGCCAGCAGCTTATGGGGCCGGGACGAGCAGTACTTC
>NA|NA|TRBJ2-7|TRBV12-3/TRBV12-4
CASSFRDPGGEQYF
TGTGCCAGCAGTTTCCGGGACCCTGGGGGCGAGCAGTACTTC
>NA|few|TRBJ2-7|TRBV4-1
CASSQASSAYEQYF
TGCGCCAGCAGCCAAGCTAGCAGCGCCTACGAGCAGTACTTC
>TRBD1|NA|TRBJ2-1|TRBV20-1
CSARQGAENEQFF
TGCAGCGCCCGACAGGGGGCTGAGAATGAGCAGTTCTTC
>NA|many|TRBJ2-7|TRBV29-1
CSAESVSSYEQYF
TGCAGCGCAGAGAGCGTGAGCTCCTACGAGCAGTACTTC
>TRBD1|NA|TRBJ2-7|TRBV19
CASRETGGDEQYF
TGTGCCAGTAGGGAGACAGGGGGAGACGAGCAGTACTTC
>TRBD2|NA|TRBJ2-7|TRBV20-1
CSASGLADYEQYF
TGCAGTGCTAGCGGACTAGCGGACTACGAGCAGTACTTC
>TRBD1|many|TRBJ2-7|TRBV29-1
CSVGPKQGNYEQYF
TGCAGCGTTGGGCCCAAACAGGGGAACTACGAGCAGTACTTC
>TRBD1|many|TRBJ2-5|TRBV12-5
CASGPTGASRETQYF
TGTGCTAGTGGTCCCACAGGGGCTAGCCGAGAGACCCAGTACTTC
>NA|NA|TRBJ1-5|TRBV12-3/TRBV12-4
CASSLGGHQPQHF
TGTGCCAGCAGCCTGGGAGGGCATCAGCCCCAGCATTTT
>NA|few|TRBJ1-3|TRBV6-1
CASRGTTGNTIYF
TGTGCCAGCAGAGGGACAACTGGAAACACCATATATTTT
>TRBD2|NA|TRBJ2-7|TRBV20-1
CSATGGGRNYEQYF
TGCAGTGCCACCGGCGGCGGGAGGAACTACGAGCAGTACTTC
>TRBD2|few|TRBJ2-3|TRBV20-1
CSARRLAGPTDTQYF
TGCAGTGCTAGACGACTAGCGGGGCCCACAGATACGCAGTATTTT
>TRBD1|many|TRBJ1-1|TRBV20-1
CSVNPGGGTEAFF
TGCAGTGTTAACCCAGGGGGCGGCACTGAAGCTTTCTTT
>TRBD2|NA|TRBJ2-3|TRBV7-9
CASSIRSRLAGGQDTQYF
TGTGCCAGCAGCATCCGCTCCAGACTAGCGGGAGGGCAGGATACGCAGTATTTT
>TRBD1|NA|TRBJ1-5|TRBV19
CASSTPGQLGPGNQPQHF
TGTGCCAGTAGTACTCCGGGACAGCTAGGTCCTGGCAATCAGCCCCAGCATTTT
>TRBD1|few|TRBJ1-1|TRBV24-1
CATSGTTGGNTEAFF
TGTGCCACCAGTGGGACGACAGGGGGGAACACTGAAGCTTTCTTT
>TRBD1|NA|TRBJ1-2|TRBV29-1
CSVETGDYGYTF
TGCAGCGTTGAGACAGGGGACTATGGCTACACCTTC
>TRBD2|many|TRBJ2-1|TRBV29-1
CSVEDQTSGSSYNEQFF
TGCAGCGTTGAAGATCAGACTAGCGGGAGCTCCTACAATGAGCAGTTCTTC
>NA|many|TRBJ1-2|TRBV12-3/TRBV12-4
CASSLRAIYGYTF
TGTGCCAGCAGTTTAAGGGCCATCTATGGCTACACCTTC
>TRBD2|NA|TRBJ2-3|TRBV18
CASSPYGGAQTDTQYF
TGTGCCAGCTCCCCCTACGGGGGGGCTCAGACAGATACGCAGTATTTT
>TRBD2|NA|TRBJ2-2|TRBV7-2
CASSLGLAVSGGELFF
TGTGCCAGCAGCTTAGGACTAGCGGTTTCTGGCGGGGAGCTGTTTTTT
>NA|many|TRBJ2-1|TRBV28
CASSLWGGNSYNEQFF
TGTGCCAGCAGTTTATGGGGCGGGAACTCCTACAATGAGCAGTTCTTC
>TRBD2|NA|TRBJ2-3|TRBV7-2
CASSSWSGGTDTQYF
TGTGCCAGCAGCTCTTGGAGCGGGGGCACAGATACGCAGTATTTT
>TRBD1|few|TRBJ2-2|TRBV18
CASSGQGSGTGELFF
TGTGCCAGCTCCGGACAGGGTTCGGGCACCGGGGAGCTGTTTTTT
>NA|many|TRBJ2-1|TRBV29-1
CSGSSSYNEQFF
TGCAGCGGGTCAAGCTCCTACAATGAGCAGTTCTTC
>NA|NA|TRBJ1-1|TRBV5-1
CASSLAVGNPTEAFF
TGCGCCAGCAGCTTGGCCGTAGGAAATCCCACTGAAGCTTTCTTT
>TRBD1|few|TRBJ1-1|TRBV6-6
CASSYGQGLNTEAFF
TGTGCCAGCAGTTACGGACAGGGGCTGAACACTGAAGCTTTCTTT
>TRBD1|many|TRBJ2-6|TRBV6-5
CATRQGAAGANVLTF
TGTGCCACCCGACAGGGGGCGGCTGGGGCCAACGTCCTGACTTTC
>TRBD1|few|TRBJ1-1|TRBV7-2
CASSRDRLEAFF
TGTGCCAGCAGCCGGGACAGGCTTGAAGCTTTCTTT
>NA|NA|TRBJ2-5|TRBV28
CASTQGRQETQYF
TGTGCCAGCACCCAAGGTCGACAAGAGACCCAGTACTTC
>NA|many|TRBJ2-6|TRBV6-5
CASSYSNTGLGANVLTF
TGTGCCAGCAGTTACTCGAATACCGGGCTAGGGGCCAACGTCCTGACTTTC
>NA|few|TRBJ1-5|TRBV6-5
CASSYSSDQPQHF
TGTGCCAGCAGTTACTCTTCAGATCAGCCCCAGCATTTT
>NA|NA|TRBJ2-5|TRBV7-6
CASSPTGTGAWETQYF
TGTGCCAGCAGCCCTACGGGCACGGGGGCTTGGGAGACCCAGTACTTC
>TRBD1|NA|TRBJ1-1|TRBV5-5
CASSMRTGGTDPMNTEAFF
TGTGCCAGCAGCATGCGGACAGGGGGCACCGATCCTATGAACACTGAAGCTTTCTTT
>NA|few|TRBJ2-2|TRBV12-5
CASGGDWPAVGGELFF
TGTGCTAGTGGTGGAGATTGGCCAGCTGTGGGCGGGGAGCTGTTTTTT